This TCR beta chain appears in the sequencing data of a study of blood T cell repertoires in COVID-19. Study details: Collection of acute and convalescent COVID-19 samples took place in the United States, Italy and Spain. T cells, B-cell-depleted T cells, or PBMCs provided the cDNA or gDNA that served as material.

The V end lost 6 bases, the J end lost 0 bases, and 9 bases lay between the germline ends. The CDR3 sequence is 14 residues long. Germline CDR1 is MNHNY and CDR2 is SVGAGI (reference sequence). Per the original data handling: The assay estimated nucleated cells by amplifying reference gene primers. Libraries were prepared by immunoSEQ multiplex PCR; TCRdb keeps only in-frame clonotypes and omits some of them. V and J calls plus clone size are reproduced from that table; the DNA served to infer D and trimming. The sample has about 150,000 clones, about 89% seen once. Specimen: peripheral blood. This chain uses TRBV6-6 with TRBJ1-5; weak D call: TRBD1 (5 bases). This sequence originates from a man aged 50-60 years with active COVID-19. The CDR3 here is CASRGQYSNQPQHF. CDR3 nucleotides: TGTGCCAGCAGGGGGCAGTATAGCAATCAGCCCCAGCATTTT.